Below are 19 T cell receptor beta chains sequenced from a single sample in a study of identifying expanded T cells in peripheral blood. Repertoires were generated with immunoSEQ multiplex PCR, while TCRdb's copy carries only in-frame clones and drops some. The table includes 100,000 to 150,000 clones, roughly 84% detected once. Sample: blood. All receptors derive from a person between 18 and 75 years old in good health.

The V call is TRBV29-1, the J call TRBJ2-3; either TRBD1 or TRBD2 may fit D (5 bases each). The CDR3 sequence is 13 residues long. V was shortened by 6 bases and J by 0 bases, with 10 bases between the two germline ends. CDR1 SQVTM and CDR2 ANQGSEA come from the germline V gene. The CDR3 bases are TGCAGCGTCCACCGGGACAGCACAGATACGCAGTATTTT. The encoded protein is CSVHRDSTDTQYF.

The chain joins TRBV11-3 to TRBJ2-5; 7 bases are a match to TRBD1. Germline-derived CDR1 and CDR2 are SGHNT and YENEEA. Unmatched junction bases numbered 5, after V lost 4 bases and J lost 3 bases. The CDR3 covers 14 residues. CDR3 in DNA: TGTGCCAGCAGCTCCGGACAGGCTGAAGAGACCCAGTACTTC. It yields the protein CASSSGQAEETQYF.

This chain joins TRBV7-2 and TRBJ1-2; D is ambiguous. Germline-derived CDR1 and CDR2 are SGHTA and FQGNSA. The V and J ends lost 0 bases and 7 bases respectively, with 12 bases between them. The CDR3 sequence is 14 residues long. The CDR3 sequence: CASSLARESGGYTF. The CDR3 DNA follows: TGTGCCAGCAGCTTAGCGCGGGAGTCGGGTGGCTACACCTTC.

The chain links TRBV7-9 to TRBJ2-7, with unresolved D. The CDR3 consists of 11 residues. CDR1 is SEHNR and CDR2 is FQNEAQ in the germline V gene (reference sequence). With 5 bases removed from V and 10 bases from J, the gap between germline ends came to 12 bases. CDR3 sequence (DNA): TGTGCCAGCAGCACCGAGACTCAACAGTACTTC. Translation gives CASSTETQQYF.

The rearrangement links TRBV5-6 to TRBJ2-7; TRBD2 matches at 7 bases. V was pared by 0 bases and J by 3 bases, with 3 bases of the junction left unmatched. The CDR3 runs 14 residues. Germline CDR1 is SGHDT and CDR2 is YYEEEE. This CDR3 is CASSLERGVYEQYF. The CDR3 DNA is TGTGCCAGCAGCTTGGAACGGGGGGTCTACGAGCAGTACTTC.

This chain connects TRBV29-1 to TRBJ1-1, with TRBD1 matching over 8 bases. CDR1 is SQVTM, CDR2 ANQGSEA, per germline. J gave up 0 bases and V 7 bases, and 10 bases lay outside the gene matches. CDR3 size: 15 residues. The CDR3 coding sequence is TGCAGCGCTGGTCGGACAGGGTGGTTGAACACTGAAGCTTTCTTT. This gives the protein CSAGRTGWLNTEAFF.

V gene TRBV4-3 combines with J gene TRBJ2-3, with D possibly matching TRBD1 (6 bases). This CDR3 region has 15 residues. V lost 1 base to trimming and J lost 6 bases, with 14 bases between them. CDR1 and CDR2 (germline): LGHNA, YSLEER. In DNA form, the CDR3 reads TGCGCCAGCAGCCAAGGTCTACAGGGCTCCGATACGCAGTATTTT. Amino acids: CASSQGLQGSDTQYF.

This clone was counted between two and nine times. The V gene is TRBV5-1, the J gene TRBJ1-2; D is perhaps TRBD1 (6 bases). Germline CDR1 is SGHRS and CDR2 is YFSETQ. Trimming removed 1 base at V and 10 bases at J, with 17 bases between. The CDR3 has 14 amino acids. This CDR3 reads CASSLTVSRGPYTF. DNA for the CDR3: TGCGCCAGCAGCTTGACGGTTTCCAGGGGTCCCTACACCTTC. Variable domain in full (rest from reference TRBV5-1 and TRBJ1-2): KAGVTQTPRYLIKTRGQQVTLSCSPISGHRSVSWYQQTPGQGLQFLFEYFSETQRNKGNFPGRFSGRQFSNSRSEMNVSTLELGDSALYLCASSLTVSRGPYTFGSGTRLTVV.

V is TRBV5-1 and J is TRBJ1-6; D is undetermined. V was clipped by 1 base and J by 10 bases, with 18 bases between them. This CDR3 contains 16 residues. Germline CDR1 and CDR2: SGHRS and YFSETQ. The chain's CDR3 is CASSLSGSPSISPLHF. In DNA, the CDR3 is TGCGCCAGCAGCTTGTCGGGTAGCCCTTCGATATCACCCCTCCACTTT.

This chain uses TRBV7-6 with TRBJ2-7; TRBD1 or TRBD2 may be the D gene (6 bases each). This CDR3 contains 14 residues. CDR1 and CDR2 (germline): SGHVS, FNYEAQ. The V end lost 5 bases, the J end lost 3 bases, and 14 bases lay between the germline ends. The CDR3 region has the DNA TGTGCCAGCAGCCTGGGGGGCCAAGGCTACGAGCAGTACTTC. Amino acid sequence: CASSLGGQGYEQYF.

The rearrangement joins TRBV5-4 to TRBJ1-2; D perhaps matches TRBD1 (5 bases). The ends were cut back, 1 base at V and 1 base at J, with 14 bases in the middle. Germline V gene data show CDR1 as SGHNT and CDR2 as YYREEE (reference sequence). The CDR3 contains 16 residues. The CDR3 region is CASSLIYTGDNYGYTF. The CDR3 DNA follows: TGTGCCAGCAGCTTGATCTATACAGGAGATAACTATGGCTACACCTTC.

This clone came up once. This CDR3 reads CASSQDRDETQYF. CDR3 sequence (DNA): TGTGCCAGCAGTCAGGACAGGGACGAGACCCAGTACTTC. This chain connects TRBV6-1 to TRBJ2-5; 8 bases agree with TRBD1. This CDR3 is 13 amino acids long. J lost 5 bases, V lost 5 bases, and 4 bases had no gene match. Germline CDR1 is MNHNS and CDR2 is SASEGT.

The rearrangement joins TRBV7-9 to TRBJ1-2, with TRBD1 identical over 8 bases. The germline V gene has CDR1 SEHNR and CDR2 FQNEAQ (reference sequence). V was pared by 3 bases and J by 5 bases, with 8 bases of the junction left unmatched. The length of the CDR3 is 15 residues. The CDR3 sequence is CASSFTWTGLYGYTF. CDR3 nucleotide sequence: TGTGCCAGCAGCTTCACCTGGACAGGGTTGTATGGCTACACCTTC. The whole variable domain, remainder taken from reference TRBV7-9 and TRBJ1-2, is DTGVSQNPRHKITKRGQNVTFRCDPISEHNRLYWYRQTLGQGPEFLTYFQNEAQLEKSRLLSDRFSAERPKGSFSTLEIQRTEQGDSAMYLCASSFTWTGLYGYTFGSGTRLTVV.

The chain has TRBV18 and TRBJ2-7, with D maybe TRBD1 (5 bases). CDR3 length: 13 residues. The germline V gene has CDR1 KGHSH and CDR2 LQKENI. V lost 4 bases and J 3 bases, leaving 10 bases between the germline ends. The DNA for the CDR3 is TGTGCCAGCTCACACAGGCCAGACTACGAGCAGTACTTC. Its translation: CASSHRPDYEQYF.

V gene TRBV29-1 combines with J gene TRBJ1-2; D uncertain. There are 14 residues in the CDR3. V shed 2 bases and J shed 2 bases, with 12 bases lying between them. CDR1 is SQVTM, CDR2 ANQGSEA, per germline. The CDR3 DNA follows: TGCAGCGTTGAATATTACCGGACGAACTATGGCTACACCTTC. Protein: CSVEYYRTNYGYTF.

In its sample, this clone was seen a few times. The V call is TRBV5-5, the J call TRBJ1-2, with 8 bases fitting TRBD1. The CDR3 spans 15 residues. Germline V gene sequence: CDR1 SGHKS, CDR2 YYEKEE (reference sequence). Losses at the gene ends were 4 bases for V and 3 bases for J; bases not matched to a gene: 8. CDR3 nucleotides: TGTGCCAGCAGCATGCGGACAGGGAAGGACTATGGCTACACCTTC. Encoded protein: CASSMRTGKDYGYTF.

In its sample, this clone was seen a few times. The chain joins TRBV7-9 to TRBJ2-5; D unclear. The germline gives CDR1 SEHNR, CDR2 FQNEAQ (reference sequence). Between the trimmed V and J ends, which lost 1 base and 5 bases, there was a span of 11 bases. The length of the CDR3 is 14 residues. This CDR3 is CASSLEFMGETQYF. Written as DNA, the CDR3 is TGTGCCAGCAGCTTAGAGTTTATGGGGGAGACCCAGTACTTC.

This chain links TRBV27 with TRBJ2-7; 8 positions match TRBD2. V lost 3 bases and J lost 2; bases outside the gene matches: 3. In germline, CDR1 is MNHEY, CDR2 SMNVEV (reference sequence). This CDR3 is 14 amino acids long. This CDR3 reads CASSFSGVAYEQYF. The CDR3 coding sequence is TGTGCCAGCAGTTTTAGCGGGGTGGCCTACGAGCAGTACTTC.

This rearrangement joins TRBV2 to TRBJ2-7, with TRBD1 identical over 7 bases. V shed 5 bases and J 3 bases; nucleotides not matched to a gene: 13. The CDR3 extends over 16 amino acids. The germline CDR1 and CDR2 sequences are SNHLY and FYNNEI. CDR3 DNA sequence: TGTGCCAGCAGTATAAGTACAGGACAGGAGAACTACGAGCAGTACTTC. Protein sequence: CASSISTGQENYEQYF.